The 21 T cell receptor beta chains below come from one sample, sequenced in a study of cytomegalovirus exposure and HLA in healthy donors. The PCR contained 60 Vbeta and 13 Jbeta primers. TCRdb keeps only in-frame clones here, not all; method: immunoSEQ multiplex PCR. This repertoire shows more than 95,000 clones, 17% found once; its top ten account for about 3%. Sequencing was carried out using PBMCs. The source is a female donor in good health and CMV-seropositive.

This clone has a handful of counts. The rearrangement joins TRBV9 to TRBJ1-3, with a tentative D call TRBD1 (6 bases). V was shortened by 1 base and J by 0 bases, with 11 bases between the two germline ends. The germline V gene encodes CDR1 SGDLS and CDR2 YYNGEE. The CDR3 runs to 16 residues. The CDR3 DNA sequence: TGTGCCAGCAGCGTATCCGGACAGAGCTCTGGAAACACCATATATTTT. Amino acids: CASSVSGQSSGNTIYF.

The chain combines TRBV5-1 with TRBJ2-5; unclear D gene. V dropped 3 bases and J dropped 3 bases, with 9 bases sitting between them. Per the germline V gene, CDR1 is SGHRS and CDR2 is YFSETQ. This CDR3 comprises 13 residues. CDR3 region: CASSSVPKETQYF. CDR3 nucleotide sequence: TGCGCCAGCAGCTCGGTACCTAAAGAGACCCAGTACTTC.

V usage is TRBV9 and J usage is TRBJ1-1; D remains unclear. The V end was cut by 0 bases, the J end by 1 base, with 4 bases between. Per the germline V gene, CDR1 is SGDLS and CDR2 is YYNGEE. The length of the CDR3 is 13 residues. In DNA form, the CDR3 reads TGTGCCAGCAGCGTAGGAGAGAACACTGAAGCTTTCTTT. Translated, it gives CASSVGENTEAFF.

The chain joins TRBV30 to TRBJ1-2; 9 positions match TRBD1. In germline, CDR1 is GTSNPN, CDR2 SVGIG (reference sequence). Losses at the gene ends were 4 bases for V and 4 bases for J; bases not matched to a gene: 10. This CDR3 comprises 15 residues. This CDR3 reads CAWTRQGVVIYGYTF. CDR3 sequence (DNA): TGTGCCTGGACCCGACAGGGGGTGGTTATCTATGGCTACACCTTC.

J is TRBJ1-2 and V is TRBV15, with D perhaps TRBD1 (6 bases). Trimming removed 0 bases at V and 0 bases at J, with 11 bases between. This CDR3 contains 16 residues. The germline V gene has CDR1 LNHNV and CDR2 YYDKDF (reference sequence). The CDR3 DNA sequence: TGTGCCACCAGCAGAGATCGGGGGGCAGCTAACTATGGCTACACCTTC. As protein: CATSRDRGAANYGYTF.

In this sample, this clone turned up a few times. The chain's CDR3 is CASSPGQGTETQYF. DNA of the CDR3: TGTGCCAGCAGTCCGGGACAGGGGACGGAGACCCAGTACTTC. The genes are TRBV28 and TRBJ2-5; 10 positions agree with TRBD1. V shed 5 bases, J shed 5 bases, and the junction held 5 bases outside the gene matches. The CDR3 consists of 14 residues. The germline gives CDR1 MDHEN, CDR2 SYDVKM. Together with reference TRBV28 and TRBJ2-5, the CDR3 gives the full variable domain: DVKVTQSSRYLVKRTGEKVFLECVQDMDHENMFWYRQDPGLGLRLIYFSYDVKMKEKGDIPEGYSVSREKKERFSLILESASTNQTSMYLCASSPGQGTETQYFGPGTRLLVL.

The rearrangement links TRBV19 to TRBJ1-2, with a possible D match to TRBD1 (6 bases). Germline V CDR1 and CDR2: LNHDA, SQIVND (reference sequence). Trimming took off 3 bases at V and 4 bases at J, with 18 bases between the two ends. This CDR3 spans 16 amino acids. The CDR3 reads CASSIRGGVPSYGYTF. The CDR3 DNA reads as TGTGCCAGTAGTATCCGAGGGGGAGTCCCCTCCTATGGCTACACCTTC.

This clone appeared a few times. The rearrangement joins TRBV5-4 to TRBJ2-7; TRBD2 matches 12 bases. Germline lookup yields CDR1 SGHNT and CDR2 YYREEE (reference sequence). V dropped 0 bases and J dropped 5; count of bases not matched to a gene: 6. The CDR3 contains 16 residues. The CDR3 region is CASSLEPSGGANEQYF. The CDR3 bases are TGTGCCAGCAGCTTGGAGCCTAGCGGGGGGGCTAACGAGCAGTACTTC.

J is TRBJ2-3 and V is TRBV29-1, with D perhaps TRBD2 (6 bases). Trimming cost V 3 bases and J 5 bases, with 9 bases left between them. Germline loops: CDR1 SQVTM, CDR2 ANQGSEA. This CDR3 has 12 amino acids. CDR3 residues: CSVDIGGDTQYF. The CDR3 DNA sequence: TGCAGCGTTGATATCGGGGGAGATACGCAGTATTTT.

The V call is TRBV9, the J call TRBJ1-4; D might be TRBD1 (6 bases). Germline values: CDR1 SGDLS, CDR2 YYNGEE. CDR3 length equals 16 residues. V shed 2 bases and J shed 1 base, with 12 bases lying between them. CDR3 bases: TGTGCCAGCAGCGTTAACAGGGTAGAAACTAATGAAAAACTGTTTTTT. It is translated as CASSVNRVETNEKLFF.

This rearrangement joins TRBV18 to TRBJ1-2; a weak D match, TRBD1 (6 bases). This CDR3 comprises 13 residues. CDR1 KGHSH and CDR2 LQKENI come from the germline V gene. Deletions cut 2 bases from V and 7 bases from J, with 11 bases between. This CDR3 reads CASSPSGGLGYTF. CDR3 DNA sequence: TGTGCCAGCTCACCATCGGGGGGCCTTGGCTACACCTTC.

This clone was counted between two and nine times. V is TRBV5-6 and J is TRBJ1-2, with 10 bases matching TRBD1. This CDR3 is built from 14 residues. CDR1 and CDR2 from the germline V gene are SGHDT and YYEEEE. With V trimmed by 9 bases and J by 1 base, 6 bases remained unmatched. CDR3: CAINRDRGNYGYTF. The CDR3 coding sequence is TGTGCCATAAACCGGGACAGGGGTAACTATGGCTACACCTTC.

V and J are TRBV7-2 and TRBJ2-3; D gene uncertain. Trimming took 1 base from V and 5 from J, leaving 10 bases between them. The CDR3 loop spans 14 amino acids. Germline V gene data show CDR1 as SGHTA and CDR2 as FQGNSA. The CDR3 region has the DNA TGTGCCAGCAGCTTAGGGCCTCGGGTAGATACGCAGTATTTT. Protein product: CASSLGPRVDTQYF.

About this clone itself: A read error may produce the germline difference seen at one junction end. DNA of the CDR3: TGTGCTAGCAGCCAAACAGGGGTCCAAGAGACCCAGTACTTC. Protein sequence: CASSQTGVQETQYF. This sequence joins TRBV7-7 and TRBJ2-5; TRBD1 matches at 7 bases. The CDR3 length is 14 residues. Germline lookup yields CDR1 SSHAT and CDR2 FNYEAQ (reference sequence).

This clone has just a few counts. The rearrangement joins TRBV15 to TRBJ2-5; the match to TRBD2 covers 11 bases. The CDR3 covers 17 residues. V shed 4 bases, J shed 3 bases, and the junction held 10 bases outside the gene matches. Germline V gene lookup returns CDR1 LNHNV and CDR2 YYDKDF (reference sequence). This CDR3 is CATSMGRVAGGKETQYF. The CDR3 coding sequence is TGTGCCACCAGCATGGGCCGGGTAGCGGGAGGGAAAGAGACCCAGTACTTC. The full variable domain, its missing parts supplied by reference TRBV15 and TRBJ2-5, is DAMVIQNPRYQVTQFGKPVTLSCSQTLNHNVMYWYQQKSSQAPKLLFHYYDKDFNNEADTPDNFQSRRPNTSFCFLDIRSPGLGDTAMYLCATSMGRVAGGKETQYFGPGTRLLVL.

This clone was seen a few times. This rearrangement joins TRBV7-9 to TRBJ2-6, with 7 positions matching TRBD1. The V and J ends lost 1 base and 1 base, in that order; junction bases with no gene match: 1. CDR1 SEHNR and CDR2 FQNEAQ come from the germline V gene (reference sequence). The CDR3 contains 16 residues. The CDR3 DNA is TGTGCCAGCAGCTTAGGACAGGGTTCTGGGGCCAACGTCCTGACTTTC. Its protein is CASSLGQGSGANVLTF.

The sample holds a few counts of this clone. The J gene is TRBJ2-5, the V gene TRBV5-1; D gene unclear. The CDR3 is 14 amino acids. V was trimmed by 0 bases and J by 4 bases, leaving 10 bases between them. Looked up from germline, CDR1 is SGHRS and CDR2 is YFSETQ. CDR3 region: CASSLASRRETQYF. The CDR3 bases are TGCGCCAGCAGCTTGGCCAGTCGCAGAGAGACCCAGTACTTC.

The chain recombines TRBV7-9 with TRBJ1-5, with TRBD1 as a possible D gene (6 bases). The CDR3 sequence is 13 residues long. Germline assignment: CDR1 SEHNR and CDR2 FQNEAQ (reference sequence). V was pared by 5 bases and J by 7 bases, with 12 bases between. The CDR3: CASSQGPGQPQHF. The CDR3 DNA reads TGTGCCAGCAGCCAGGGGCCGGGCCAGCCCCAGCATTTT.

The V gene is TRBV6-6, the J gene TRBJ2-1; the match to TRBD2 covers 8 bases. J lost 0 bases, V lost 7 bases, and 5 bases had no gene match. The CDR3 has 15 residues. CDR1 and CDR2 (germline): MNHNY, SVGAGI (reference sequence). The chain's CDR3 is CASTGGELSYNEQFF. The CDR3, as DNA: TGTGCCAGCACGGGAGGGGAGCTCTCCTACAATGAGCAGTTCTTC.

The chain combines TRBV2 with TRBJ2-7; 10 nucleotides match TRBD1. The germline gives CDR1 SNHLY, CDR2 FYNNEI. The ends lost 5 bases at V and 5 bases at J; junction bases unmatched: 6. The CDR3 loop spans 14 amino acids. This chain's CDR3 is CASSRQGAIDEQYF. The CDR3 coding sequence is TGTGCCAGCAGTAGACAGGGGGCGATCGACGAGCAGTACTTC.

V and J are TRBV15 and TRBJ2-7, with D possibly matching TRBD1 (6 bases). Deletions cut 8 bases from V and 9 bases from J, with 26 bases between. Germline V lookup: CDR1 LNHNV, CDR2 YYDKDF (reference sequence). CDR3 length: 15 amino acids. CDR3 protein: CATSAEIGDILVQYF. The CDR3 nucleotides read TGTGCCACCTCAGCAGAGATTGGGGACATTTTAGTGCAGTACTTC.